This is a list of T cell receptor beta chains from one sample in a study of cytomegalovirus exposure and HLA in healthy donors. Measured with immunoSEQ multiplex PCR; TCRdb has only the in-frame clones, and not every one. This sample has over 100,000 clones; more than 70% occur once, and the top ten carry around 9.6%. The material sequenced was PBMCs. All receptors derive from a male donor in good health and CMV-seropositive. Both conserved end residues are part of each CDR3. D genes are given only for firm matches. A clone size is listed for some rows: how often the clone was seen (once, few, many), or a class if it is expanded.

clone size | D gene | J gene | V gene | CDR3 protein | CDR3 DNA
few | TRBD2 | TRBJ2-3 | TRBV4-1 | CASSTGLTADTQYF | TGCGCCAGCAGCACGGGACTAACCGCAGATACGCAGTATTTT
once | TRBD1 | TRBJ1-1 | TRBV19 | CASGTGGDTEAFF | TGTGCCAGTGGGACAGGGGGAGACACTGAAGCTTTCTTT
- | TRBD2 | TRBJ2-7 | TRBV15 | CATSREGGGPNEQYF | TGTGCCACCAGCAGAGAGGGGGGGGGACCTAACGAGCAGTACTTC
- | - | TRBJ2-2 | TRBV6-5 | CASSFRGPGELFF | TGTGCCAGCAGTTTCAGGGGTCCCGGGGAGCTGTTTTTT
- | - | TRBJ2-7 | TRBV2 | CASKGQGPYEQYF | TGTGCCAGCAAAGGGCAGGGTCCCTACGAGCAGTACTTC
- | - | TRBJ2-1 | TRBV19 | CASRGARLGQNEQFF | TGTGCCAGTAGAGGGGCTAGGCTGGGTCAGAATGAGCAGTTCTTC
- | TRBD2 | TRBJ2-1 | TRBV9 | CASSAGTSSYNEQFF | TGTGCCAGCAGCGCCGGGACTAGTTCGTACAATGAGCAGTTCTTC
- | - | TRBJ2-7 | TRBV5-1 | CASSLALPTYEQYF | TGCGCCAGCAGCTTAGCACTCCCCACCTACGAGCAGTACTTC
- | TRBD1 | TRBJ1-1 | TRBV19 | CASSSIDREGRAFF | TGTGCCAGTAGTTCAATAGACAGGGAAGGTCGAGCTTTCTTT
- | - | TRBJ1-5 | TRBV7-8 | CASSLGGVRPQHF | TGTGCCAGCAGCTTAGGGGGGGTACGGCCCCAGCATTTT
few | TRBD2 | TRBJ2-1 | TRBV9 | CASSAAGTTDNEQFF | TGTGCCAGCAGCGCCGCCGGGACTACCGACAATGAGCAGTTCTTC
- | TRBD1 | TRBJ2-1 | TRBV6-1 | CASSEYRGPYNEQFF | TGTGCCAGCAGTGAATATAGGGGGCCCTACAATGAGCAGTTCTTC
once | TRBD1 | TRBJ1-4 | TRBV5-1 | CASSFGQGSGNEKLFF | TGCGCCAGCAGCTTCGGACAGGGGAGCGGTAATGAAAAACTGTTTTTT
- | TRBD2 | TRBJ2-3 | TRBV27 | CATQLARNTDTQYF | TGTGCCACTCAACTAGCGCGCAACACAGATACGCAGTATTTT
- | - | TRBJ2-2 | TRBV15 | CATSRDGAANTGELFF | TGTGCCACCAGCAGAGATGGGGCGGCGAACACCGGGGAGCTGTTTTTT
- | TRBD1 | TRBJ2-7 | TRBV28 | CASSLYTGVEQYF | TGTGCCAGCAGTTTGTATACAGGGGTCGAGCAGTACTTC
few | TRBD1 | TRBJ1-4 | TRBV28 | CASSLGTGEKLFF | TGTGCCAGCAGTTTGGGGACAGGGGAAAAACTGTTTTTT
- | TRBD1 | TRBJ2-5 | TRBV7-2 | CASSSTLGGQGGETQYF | TGTGCCAGCAGCTCCACCTTGGGGGGACAGGGGGGAGAGACCCAGTACTTC
few | - | TRBJ2-1 | TRBV6-1 | CASSKGSSYNEQFF | TGTGCCAGCAGCAAAGGGAGCTCCTACAATGAGCAGTTCTTC
- | - | TRBJ2-7 | TRBV6-6 | CASSYGGREQYF | TGTGCCAGCAGTTACGGAGGTCGCGAGCAGTACTTC
- | TRBD2 | TRBJ2-7 | TRBV9 | CASSEGLAPFYEQYF | TGTGCCAGCAGCGAGGGACTAGCGCCTTTCTACGAGCAGTACTTC
- | - | TRBJ2-7 | TRBV6-5 | CASSYSWDTPYEQYF | TGTGCCAGCAGTTACTCGTGGGACACCCCCTACGAGCAGTACTTC
- | - | TRBJ2-5 | TRBV5-6 | CASSLGRGSRQETQYF | TGTGCCAGCAGCTTGGGGAGGGGTAGCCGCCAAGAGACCCAGTACTTC
few | - | TRBJ2-2 | TRBV5-1 | CASSFAGTPNTGELFF | TGCGCCAGCAGCTTCGCCGGGACTCCAAACACCGGGGAGCTGTTTTTT